These 21 T cell receptor beta chains were sequenced from one sample in a study of blood T cell repertoires in COVID-19. Data came from immunoSEQ multiplex PCR; TCRdb stores just in-frame clones and leaves some out. The sample carries hundreds of thousands of clones, 85% to 90% recorded once. The specimen sequenced was peripheral blood. These receptors came from a woman aged 18-29 years with acute or convalescent COVID-19.

The chain couples TRBV6-5 to TRBJ2-7; the match to TRBD2 covers 8 bases. Per germline, CDR1 MNHEY and CDR2 SVGAGI. V trimming: 6 bases; J trimming: 6 bases; junction bases outside the gene matches: 10. The length of the CDR3 is 14 residues. As DNA, the CDR3 is TGTGCCAGCAGCCCCACGGGAGGGCGGCTCGAGCAGTACTTC. This codes for CASSPTGGRLEQYF.

A few counts support this clone. This chain joins TRBV21-1 and TRBJ1-6; the listed D gene, TRBD1, was not tested against the DNA. TRBV21-1 is listed as a pseudogene. The CDR3 is 17 residues long. The CDR3 DNA is TGTGCCAGCAGCTCTACTCCCAGGGGACATCGATGGTCACCCCTCCACTTT. Its protein is CASSSTPRGHRWSPLHF.

J is TRBJ1-6 and V is TRBV5-1, with 10 bases that match TRBD1. CDR1 and CDR2 (germline): SGHRS, YFSETQ. The CDR3 has 14 amino acids. After removal of 4 bases from V and 10 bases from J, the junction contained 5 bases not matched to a gene. The CDR3 DNA is TGCGCCAGCAGCACGCCGGGACAGGGGTCACCCCTCCACTTT. Its protein product is CASSTPGQGSPLHF. The variable domain in full, with the rest retrieved from reference TRBV5-1 and TRBJ1-6, is KAGVTQTPRYLIKTRGQQVTLSCSPISGHRSVSWYQQTPGQGLQFLFEYFSETQRNKGNFPGRFSGRQFSNSRSEMNVSTLELGDSALYLCASSTPGQGSPLHFGNGTRLTVT.

The V call is TRBV24-1, the J call TRBJ2-5; D is unresolved. Germline CDR1 reads KGHDR; CDR2 reads SFDVKD. The CDR3 contains 13 residues. V was pared by 9 bases and J by 3 bases, with 13 bases between. DNA for the CDR3: TGTGCCACCTCTCTGGGCAAAAAAGAGACCCAGTACTTC. Its translation: CATSLGKKETQYF.

This sequence joins TRBV5-6 and TRBJ1-5; D uncertain. Trimming pared 0 bases from V and 6 bases from J, leaving 10 bases between. The V gene's germline CDR1 is SGHDT and CDR2 YYEEEE. This CDR3 spans 14 amino acids. CDR3 nucleotides: TGTGCCAGCAGCTTGGCGGGAGGGAGTCAGCCCCAGCATTTT. Translating gives CASSLAGGSQPQHF.

V is TRBV2 and J is TRBJ2-1; maybe TRBD2 (5 bases). Germline CDR1 and CDR2: SNHLY and FYNNEI. The CDR3 is 13 residues long. V gave up 6 bases and J gave up 5 bases, with 11 bases separating them. The CDR3 coding sequence is TGTGCCAGCAGCCTGATCGGGAACAATGAGCAGTTCTTC. This translates into CASSLIGNNEQFF.

This chain uses TRBV2 with TRBJ1-1; maybe TRBD1 (5 bases). From germline, CDR1 is SNHLY and CDR2 FYNNEI. The CDR3 totals 11 residues. CDR3 protein: CGVRVETEAFF. The CDR3 DNA follows: TGTGGGGTCAGGGTGGAGACTGAAGCTTTCTTT.

Of note for this clone: Other DNA sequences in the sample encode the same CDR3. The chain has TRBV15 and TRBJ1-5; the D is unclear. V dropped 0 bases and J dropped 4 bases, with 7 bases sitting between them. CDR1 is LNHNV, CDR2 YYDKDF, per germline (reference sequence). This CDR3 contains 14 residues. The CDR3 nucleotides read TGTGCCACCAGCAGAGATCGGGGTAATCAGCCCCAGCATTTT. The encoded protein is CATSRDRGNQPQHF.

The rearrangement uses TRBV6-5 and TRBJ1-2; 8 nucleotides align to TRBD1. CDR3 length: 13 amino acids. CDR1 and CDR2 (germline): MNHEY, SVGAGI. The junction had 5 bases not matched to a gene; V was cut back by 7 bases and J by 4 bases. The CDR3 is CASKRQGSYGYTF. The CDR3 DNA follows: TGTGCCAGCAAAAGACAGGGGAGCTATGGCTACACCTTC.

This chain connects TRBV29-1 to TRBJ2-1, with D possibly being TRBD1 (5 bases). V lost 6 bases and J lost 7, with 10 bases in between. This CDR3 has 11 residues. The germline gives CDR1 SQVTM, CDR2 ANQGSEA. In DNA, the CDR3 is TGCAGCGTGGAGACAGCAAATGAGCAGTTCTTC. Residues: CSVETANEQFF.

The rearrangement links TRBV19 to TRBJ2-7, with TRBD2 matching 14 bases. Germline CDR1 reads LNHDA; CDR2 reads SQIVND (reference sequence). The CDR3 totals 15 residues. Trimming took 3 bases from V and 3 from J; bases not matched to a gene: 1. The DNA for the CDR3 is TGTGCCAGTAGTATGGGACTAGCGGGGGACTACGAGCAGTACTTC. Protein product: CASSMGLAGDYEQYF.

The chain combines TRBV30 with TRBJ2-7, with D possibly TRBD1 on 5 matching bases. Germline CDR1 reads GTSNPN; CDR2 reads SVGIG (reference sequence). Trimming cost V 4 bases and J 1 base, with 14 bases left between them. The length of the CDR3 is 14 residues. This chain's CDR3 is CAWTPDSNSYEQYF. The CDR3 nucleotides are TGTGCCTGGACCCCCGACAGCAATTCCTACGAGCAGTACTTC.

The V and J genes are TRBV6-6 and TRBJ2-7, with 8 bases aligning to TRBD2. With V trimmed by 0 bases and J by 3 bases, 4 bases remained unmatched. This CDR3 contains 15 residues. Germline-derived CDR1 and CDR2 are MNHNY and SVGAGI (reference sequence). CDR3 sequence (DNA): TGTGCCAGCAGTTACTCGGGGGGGACTAGCTACGAGCAGTACTTC. Translated: CASSYSGGTSYEQYF.

This chain connects TRBV24-1 to TRBJ2-3; 8 bases fit TRBD1. Germline lookup yields CDR1 KGHDR and CDR2 SFDVKD. V was pared by 3 bases and J by 3 bases, with 4 bases of the junction left unmatched. The CDR3 extends over 15 amino acids. CDR3 protein: CATSDGQGWTDTQYF. The CDR3 DNA is TGTGCCACCAGTGATGGACAGGGATGGACAGATACGCAGTATTTT.

CDR3 in amino acids: CASRQGMNTEAFF. The CDR3, as DNA: TGTGCCAGTAGACAGGGGATGAACACTGAAGCTTTCTTT. The chain joins TRBV2 to TRBJ1-1, with 8 bases matching TRBD1. Germline trimming cut 9 bases from V and 0 bases from J; bases unmatched to any gene: 3. CDR1 and CDR2 (germline): SNHLY, FYNNEI. The CDR3 has 13 amino acids.

The genes are TRBV6-5 and TRBJ2-7; TRBD1 agrees at 8 bases. This CDR3 is built from 15 residues. V dropped 2 bases and J dropped 2; count of bases not matched to a gene: 5. CDR1 MNHEY and CDR2 SVGAGI come from the germline V gene. The CDR3 loop reads CASSYRDRPTYEQYF. For the CDR3, the DNA is TGTGCCAGCAGTTACCGGGACAGGCCAACCTACGAGCAGTACTTC.

This clone showed up just once. The gene calls are TRBV5-1 and TRBJ1-5; D gene uncertain. Germline CDR1 and CDR2: SGHRS and YFSETQ. CDR3 length: 13 amino acids. Trimming cost V 1 base and J 4 bases, with 6 bases left between them. Here the CDR3 DNA reads TGCGCCAGCAGCTTGACAGAAAATCAGCCCCAGCATTTT. Protein: CASSLTENQPQHF. The full variable domain, with the rest looked up from reference TRBV5-1 and TRBJ1-5, is KAGVTQTPRYLIKTRGQQVTLSCSPISGHRSVSWYQQTPGQGLQFLFEYFSETQRNKGNFPGRFSGRQFSNSRSEMNVSTLELGDSALYLCASSLTENQPQHFGDGTRLSIL.

CDR3 loop: CASSQDTGANLNQPQHF. CDR3 nucleotide sequence: TGCGCCAGCAGCCAGGACACAGGGGCCAACCTTAATCAGCCCCAGCATTTT. The genes are TRBV4-3 and TRBJ1-5, with TRBD1 matching over 7 bases. CDR3 length: 17 amino acids. The V gene's germline CDR1 is LGHNA and CDR2 YSLEER. The J segment lost 4 bases and the V segment lost 3 bases, leaving 12 bases of the junction unmatched.

The chain uses TRBV7-2 and TRBJ2-3; no definite D call. The germline CDR1 and CDR2 sequences are SGHTA and FQGNSA. The CDR3 covers 11 residues. Trimming stripped 4 bases from V and 6 bases from J, with 5 bases between. CDR3 DNA sequence: TGTGCCAGCAGCTCCAGGGATACGCAGTATTTT. Its protein product is CASSSRDTQYF.

J is TRBJ1-5 and V is TRBV7-8; no clear D gene. CDR1 and CDR2 (germline): SGHVS, FQNEAQ. CDR3 length: 16 amino acids. The ends were cut back, 5 bases at V and 3 bases at J, with 17 bases in the middle. Written as DNA, the CDR3 is TGTGCCAGCAGCCCCGGGAGGTCGGTCCTCAATCAGCCCCAGCATTTT. Residues: CASSPGRSVLNQPQHF.

V and J are TRBV24-1 and TRBJ2-5; TRBD2 is a possible D gene (6 bases). The V gene lost 9 bases and the J gene lost 4 bases, with 17 bases spanning the gap. Per the germline V gene, CDR1 is KGHDR and CDR2 is SFDVKD. The CDR3 contains 14 residues. The CDR3 coding sequence is TGTGCCACCTACACATTAACCGGGGGAGAGACCCAGTACTTC. Translated: CATYTLTGGETQYF.